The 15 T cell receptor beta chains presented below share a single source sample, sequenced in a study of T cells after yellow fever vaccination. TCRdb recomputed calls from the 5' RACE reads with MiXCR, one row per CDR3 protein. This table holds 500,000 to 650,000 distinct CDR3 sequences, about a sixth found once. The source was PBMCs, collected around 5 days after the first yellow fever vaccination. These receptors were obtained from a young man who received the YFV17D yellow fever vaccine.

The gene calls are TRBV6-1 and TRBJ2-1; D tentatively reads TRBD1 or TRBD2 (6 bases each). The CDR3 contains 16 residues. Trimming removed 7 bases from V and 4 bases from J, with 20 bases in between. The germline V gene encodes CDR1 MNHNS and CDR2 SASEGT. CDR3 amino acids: CASNRRIGGTYNEQFF. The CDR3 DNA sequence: TGTGCCAGCAACCGACGTATAGGGGGGACTTACAATGAGCAGTTCTTC.

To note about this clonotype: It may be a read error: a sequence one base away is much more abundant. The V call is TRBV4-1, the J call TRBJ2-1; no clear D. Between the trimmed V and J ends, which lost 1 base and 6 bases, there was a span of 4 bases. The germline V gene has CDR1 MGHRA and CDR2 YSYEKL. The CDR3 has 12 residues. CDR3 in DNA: TGCGCCAGCAGCCAAGTTACCAATGAGCAGTTCTTC. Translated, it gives CASSQVTNEQFF.

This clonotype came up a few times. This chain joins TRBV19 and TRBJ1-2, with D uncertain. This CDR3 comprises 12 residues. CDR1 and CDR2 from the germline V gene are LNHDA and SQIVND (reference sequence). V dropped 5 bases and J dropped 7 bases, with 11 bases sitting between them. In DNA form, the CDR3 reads TGTGCCAGTAGTCCCTTGCCGGGTGGCTACACCTTC. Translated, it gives CASSPLPGGYTF.

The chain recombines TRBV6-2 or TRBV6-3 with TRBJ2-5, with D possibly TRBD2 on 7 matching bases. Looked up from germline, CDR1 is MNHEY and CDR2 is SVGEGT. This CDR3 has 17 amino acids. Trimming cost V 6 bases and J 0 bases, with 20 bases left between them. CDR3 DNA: TGTGCCAGCAGACCTAGACGGGGGGCCGGAAACCAAGAGACCCAGTACTTC. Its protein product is CASRPRRGAGNQETQYF.

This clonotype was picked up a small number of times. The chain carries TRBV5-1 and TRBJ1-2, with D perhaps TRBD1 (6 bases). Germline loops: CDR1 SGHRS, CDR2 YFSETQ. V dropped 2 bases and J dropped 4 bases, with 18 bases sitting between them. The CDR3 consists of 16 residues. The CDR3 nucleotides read TGCGCCAGCAGCTTTAACCGGGACACCGGGCGCTATGGCTACACCTTC. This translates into CASSFNRDTGRYGYTF.

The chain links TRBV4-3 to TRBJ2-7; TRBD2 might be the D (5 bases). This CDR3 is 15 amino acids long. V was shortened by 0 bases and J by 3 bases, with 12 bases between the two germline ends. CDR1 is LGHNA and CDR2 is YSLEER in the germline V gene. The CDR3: CASSQDAGRVYEQYF. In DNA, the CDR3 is TGCGCCAGCAGCCAAGATGCGGGCAGAGTCTACGAGCAGTACTTC.

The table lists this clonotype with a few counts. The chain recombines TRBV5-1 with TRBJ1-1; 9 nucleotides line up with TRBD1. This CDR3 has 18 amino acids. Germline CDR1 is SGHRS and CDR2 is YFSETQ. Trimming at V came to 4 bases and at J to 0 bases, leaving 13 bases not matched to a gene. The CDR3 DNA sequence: TGCGCCAGCAGCCTAACTCCCGGGACAGGGTCTATGAACACTGAAGCTTTCTTT. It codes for CASSLTPGTGSMNTEAFF. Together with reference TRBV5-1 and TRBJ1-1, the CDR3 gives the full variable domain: KAGVTQTPRYLIKTRGQQVTLSCSPISGHRSVSWYQQTPGQGLQFLFEYFSETQRNKGNFPGRFSGRQFSNSRSEMNVSTLELGDSALYLCASSLTPGTGSMNTEAFFGQGTRLTVV.

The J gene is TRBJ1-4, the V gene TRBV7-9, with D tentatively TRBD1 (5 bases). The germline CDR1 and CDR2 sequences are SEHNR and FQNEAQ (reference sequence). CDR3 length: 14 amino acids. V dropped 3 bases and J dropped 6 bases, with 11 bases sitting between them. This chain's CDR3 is CASSFRRDHEKLFF. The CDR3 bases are TGTGCCAGCAGCTTCCGCAGGGATCATGAAAAACTGTTTTTT.

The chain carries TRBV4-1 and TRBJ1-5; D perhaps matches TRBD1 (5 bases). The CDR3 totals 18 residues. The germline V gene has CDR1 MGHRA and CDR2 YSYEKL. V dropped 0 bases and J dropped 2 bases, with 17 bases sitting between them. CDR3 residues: CASSQDWPRVSGNQPQHF. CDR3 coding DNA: TGCGCCAGCAGCCAAGATTGGCCCAGGGTCAGCGGCAATCAGCCCCAGCATTTT.

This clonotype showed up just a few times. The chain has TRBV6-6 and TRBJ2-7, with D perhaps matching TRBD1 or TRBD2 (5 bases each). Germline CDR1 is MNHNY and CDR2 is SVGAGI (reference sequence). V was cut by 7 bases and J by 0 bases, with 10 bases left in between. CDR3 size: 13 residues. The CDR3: CASTRDGSYEQYV. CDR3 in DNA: TGTGCCAGCACCAGGGACGGCTCCTACGAGCAGTACGTC.

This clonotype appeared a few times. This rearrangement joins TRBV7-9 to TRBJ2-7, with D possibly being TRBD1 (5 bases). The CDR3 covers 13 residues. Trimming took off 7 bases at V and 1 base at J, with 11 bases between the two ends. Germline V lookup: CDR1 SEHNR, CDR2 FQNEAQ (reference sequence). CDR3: CASIPDRSYEQYF. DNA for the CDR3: TGTGCCAGCATCCCAGACAGATCCTACGAGCAGTACTTC.

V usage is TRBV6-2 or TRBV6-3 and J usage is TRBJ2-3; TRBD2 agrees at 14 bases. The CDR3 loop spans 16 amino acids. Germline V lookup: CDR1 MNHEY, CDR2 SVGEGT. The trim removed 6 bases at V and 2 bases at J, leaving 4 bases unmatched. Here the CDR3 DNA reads TGTGCCAGCAGCCGGACTAGCGGGGGGTTCACAGATACGCAGTATTTT. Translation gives CASSRTSGGFTDTQYF.

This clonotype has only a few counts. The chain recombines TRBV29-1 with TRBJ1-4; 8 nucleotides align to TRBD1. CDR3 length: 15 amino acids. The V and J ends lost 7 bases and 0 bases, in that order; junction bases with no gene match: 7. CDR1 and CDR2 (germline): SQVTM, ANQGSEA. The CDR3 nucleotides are TGCAGCGCTAGGACAGGGATTACAACTAATGAAAAACTGTTTTTT. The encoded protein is CSARTGITTNEKLFF.

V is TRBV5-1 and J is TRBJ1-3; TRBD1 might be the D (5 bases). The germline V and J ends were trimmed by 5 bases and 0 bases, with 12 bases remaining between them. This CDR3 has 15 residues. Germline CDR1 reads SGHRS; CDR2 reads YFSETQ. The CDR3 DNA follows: TGCGCCAGCAGGTCGGGGGAAGGCTCTGGAAACACCATATATTTT. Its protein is CASRSGEGSGNTIYF.

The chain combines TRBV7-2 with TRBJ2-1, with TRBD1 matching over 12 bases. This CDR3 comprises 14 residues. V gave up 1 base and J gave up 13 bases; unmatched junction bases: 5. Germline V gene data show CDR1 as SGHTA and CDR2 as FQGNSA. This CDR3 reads CASSLGRDRGPQFF. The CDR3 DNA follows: TGTGCCAGCAGCTTAGGCCGGGACAGGGGGCCTCAGTTCTTC.